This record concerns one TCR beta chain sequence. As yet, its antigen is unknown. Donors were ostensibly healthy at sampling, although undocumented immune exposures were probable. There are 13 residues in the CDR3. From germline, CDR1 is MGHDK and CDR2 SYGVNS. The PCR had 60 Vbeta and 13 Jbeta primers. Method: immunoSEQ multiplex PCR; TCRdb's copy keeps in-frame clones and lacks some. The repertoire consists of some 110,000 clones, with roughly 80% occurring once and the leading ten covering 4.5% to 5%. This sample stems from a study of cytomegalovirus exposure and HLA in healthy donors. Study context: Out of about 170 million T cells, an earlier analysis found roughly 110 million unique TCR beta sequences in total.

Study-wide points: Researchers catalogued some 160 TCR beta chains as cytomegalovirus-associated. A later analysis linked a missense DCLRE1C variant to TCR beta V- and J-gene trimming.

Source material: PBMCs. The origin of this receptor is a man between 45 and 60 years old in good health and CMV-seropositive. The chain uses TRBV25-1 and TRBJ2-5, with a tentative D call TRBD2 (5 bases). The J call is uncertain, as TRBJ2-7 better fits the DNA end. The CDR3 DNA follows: TGTGCCAGCAGTGAGGAGGTCTGGTACGAGCAGTACTTC. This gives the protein CASSEEVWYEQYF.